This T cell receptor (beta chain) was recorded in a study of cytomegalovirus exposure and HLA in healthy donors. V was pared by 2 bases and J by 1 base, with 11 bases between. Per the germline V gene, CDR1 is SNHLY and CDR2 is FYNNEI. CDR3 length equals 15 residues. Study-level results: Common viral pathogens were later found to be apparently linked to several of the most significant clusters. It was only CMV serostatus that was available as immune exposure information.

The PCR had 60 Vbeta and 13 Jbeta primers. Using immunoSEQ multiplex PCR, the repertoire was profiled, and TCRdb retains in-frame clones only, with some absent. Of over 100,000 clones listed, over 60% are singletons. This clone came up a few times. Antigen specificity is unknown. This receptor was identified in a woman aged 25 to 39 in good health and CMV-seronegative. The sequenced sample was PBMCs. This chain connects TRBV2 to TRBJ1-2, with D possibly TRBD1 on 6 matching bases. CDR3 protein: CASSENQGNNYGYTF. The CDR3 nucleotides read TGTGCCAGCAGTGAAAACCAGGGGAATAACTATGGCTACACCTTC. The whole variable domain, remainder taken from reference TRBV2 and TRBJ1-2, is EPEVTQTPSHQVTQMGQEVILRCVPISNHLYFYWYRQILGQKVEFLVSFYNNEISEKSEIFDDQFSVERPDGSNFTLKIRSTKLEDSAMYFCASSENQGNNYGYTFGSGTRLTVV.